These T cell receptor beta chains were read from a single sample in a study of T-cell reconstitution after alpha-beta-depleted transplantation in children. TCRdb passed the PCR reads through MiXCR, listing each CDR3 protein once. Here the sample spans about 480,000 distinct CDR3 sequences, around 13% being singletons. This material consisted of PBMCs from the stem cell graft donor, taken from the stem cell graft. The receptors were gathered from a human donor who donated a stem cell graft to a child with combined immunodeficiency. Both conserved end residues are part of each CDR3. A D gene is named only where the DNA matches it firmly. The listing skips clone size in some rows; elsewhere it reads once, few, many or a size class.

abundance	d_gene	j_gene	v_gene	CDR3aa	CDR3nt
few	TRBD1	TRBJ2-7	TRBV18	CASSPPTGGRDYEQYF	TGTGCCAGCTCACCACCGACAGGGGGCAGGGACTACGAGCAGTACTTC
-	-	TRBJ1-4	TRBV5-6	CASSVNGINEKLFF	TGTGCCAGCAGCGTAAACGGTATTAATGAAAAACTGTTTTTT
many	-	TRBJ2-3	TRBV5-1	CASSLDRTPSTDTQYF	TGCGCCAGCAGCTTGGACCGGACTCCCAGCACAGATACGCAGTATTTT
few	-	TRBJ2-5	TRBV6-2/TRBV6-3	CASSTGGAPGETQYF	TGTGCCAGCAGTACCGGAGGGGCCCCCGGGGAGACCCAGTACTTC
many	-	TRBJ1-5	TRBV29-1	CSVAGVGSNQPQHF	TGCAGCGTTGCGGGTGTTGGATCCAATCAGCCCCAGCATTTT
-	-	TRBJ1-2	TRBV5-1	CASSSSGTATAYHF	TGCGCCAGCAGCTCCTCCGGGACGGCTACGGCGTACCATTTC
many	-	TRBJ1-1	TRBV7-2	CASSLDRDGMNTEAFF	TGTGCCAGCAGCTTAGACAGGGACGGTATGAACACTGAAGCTTTCTTT
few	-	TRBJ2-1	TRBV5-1	CASRISGPDNEQFF	TGCGCCAGCAGGATCTCTGGCCCCGACAATGAGCAGTTCTTC
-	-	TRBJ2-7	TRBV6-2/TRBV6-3	CASGSPPRLYEQYF	TGTGCCAGCGGAAGTCCTCCCAGACTCTACGAGCAGTACTTC
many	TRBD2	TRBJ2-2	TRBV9	CASSVELAATNTGELFF	TGTGCCAGCAGCGTAGAACTAGCGGCTACGAACACCGGGGAGCTGTTTTTT
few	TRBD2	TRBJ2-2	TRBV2	CASSGLAGRNTGELFF	TGTGCCAGCAGTGGACTAGCGGGCAGGAACACCGGGGAGCTGTTTTTT
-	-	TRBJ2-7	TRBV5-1	CASSLGQDASYEQYF	TGCGCCAGCAGCTTGGGGCAGGATGCCTCCTACGAGCAGTACTTC
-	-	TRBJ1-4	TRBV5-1	CASSITGTNEKLFF	TGCGCCAGCAGTATAACAGGGACGAATGAAAAACTGTTTTTT
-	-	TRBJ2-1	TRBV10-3	CAISPTWRTIVSNEQFF	TGTGCCATCAGCCCGACTTGGCGGACAATTGTGTCGAATGAGCAGTTCTTC
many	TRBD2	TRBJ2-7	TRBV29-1	CSVLTSGRPYEQYF	TGCAGCGTCTTGACTAGCGGGAGGCCCTACGAGCAGTACTTC
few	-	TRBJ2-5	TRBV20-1	CSADRSGAGETQYF	TGCAGTGCTGACCGTTCGGGGGCCGGGGAGACCCAGTACTTC
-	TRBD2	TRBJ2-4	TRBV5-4	CASSFSGGTLDIQYF	TGTGCCAGCAGCTTTAGCGGGGGCACCCTAGACATTCAGTACTTC
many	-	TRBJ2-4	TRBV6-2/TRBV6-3	CASSYGPTRGSIQYF	TGTGCCAGCAGTTATGGACCGACTAGGGGCAGCATTCAGTACTTC
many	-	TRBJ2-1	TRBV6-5	CASSYGRWGSDEQFF	TGTGCCAGCAGTTACGGGCGCTGGGGCTCGGATGAGCAGTTCTTC
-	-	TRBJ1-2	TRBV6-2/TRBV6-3	CASSYIPTGRRGYTF	TGTGCCAGCAGTTACATCCCCACGGGACGCAGGGGCTACACCTTC
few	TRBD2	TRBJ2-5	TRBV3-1	CASSQEMISGRGETQYF	TGTGCCAGCAGCCAAGAGATGATCAGCGGGAGGGGGGAGACCCAGTACTTC
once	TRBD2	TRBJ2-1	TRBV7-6	CASSPGLAGGTPSVNEQFF	TGTGCCAGCAGCCCGGGACTAGCGGGAGGAACCCCCTCGGTCAATGAGCAGTTCTTC
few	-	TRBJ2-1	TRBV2	CASSLGGTEQFF	TGTGCCAGCAGTTTAGGGGGGACAGAGCAGTTCTTC
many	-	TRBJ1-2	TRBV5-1	CASSSRQNTLGYTF	TGCGCCAGCAGCTCCCGACAGAATACCCTTGGCTACACCTTC
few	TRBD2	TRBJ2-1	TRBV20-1	CSAQTRGGPYNEQFF	TGCAGTGCACAAACGCGGGGGGGCCCCTACAATGAGCAGTTCTTC
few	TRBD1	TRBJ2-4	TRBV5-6	CASSSTMNMTGAGNIQYF	TGTGCCAGCAGCTCCACTATGAACATGACAGGGGCGGGAAACATTCAGTACTTC
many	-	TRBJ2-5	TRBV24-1	CATSSDHGETQYF	TGTGCCACCAGTTCGGACCACGGGGAGACCCAGTACTTC
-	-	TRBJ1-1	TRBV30	CAWRSQGYTESFF	TGTGCCTGGAGAAGCCAGGGTTACACTGAATCTTTCTTT
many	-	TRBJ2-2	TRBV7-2	CASSPWTVTNTGELFF	TGTGCCAGCAGCCCTTGGACAGTAACGAACACCGGGGAGCTGTTTTTT
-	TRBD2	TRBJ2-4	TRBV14	CASSQDQLAGNIQYF	TGTGCCAGCAGCCAAGATCAACTAGCGGGAAACATTCAGTACTTC
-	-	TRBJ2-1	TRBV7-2	CASSFNILWAGEQFF	TGTGCCAGCAGCTTCAACATTCTATGGGCTGGCGAGCAGTTCTTC
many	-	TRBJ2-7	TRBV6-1	CASSPALSSYEQYF	TGTGCCAGCAGCCCAGCCCTGAGCTCCTACGAGCAGTACTTC
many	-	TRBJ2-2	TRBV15	CATSKRGAYTGELFF	TGTGCCACCAGCAAGAGAGGGGCGTACACCGGGGAGCTGTTTTTT
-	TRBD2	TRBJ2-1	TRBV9	CASSVASGGPSIRNEQFF	TGTGCCAGCAGCGTAGCTAGCGGGGGGCCCTCAATCAGAAATGAGCAGTTCTTC
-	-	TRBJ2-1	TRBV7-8	CASSFLANDNEQFF	TGTGCCAGCAGTTTTCTAGCGAACGACAATGAGCAGTTCTTC
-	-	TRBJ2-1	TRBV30	CAWTSGTHRFF	TGTGCCTGGACCTCCGGGACACACCGGTTCTTC
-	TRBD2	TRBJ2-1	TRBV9	CASSPPSGDLYNEQFF	TGTGCCAGCAGCCCCCCCAGCGGGGACCTTTACAATGAGCAGTTCTTC
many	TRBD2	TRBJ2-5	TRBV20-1	CSASKSGGLAGESQETQYF	TGCAGTGCTAGCAAGAGCGGAGGACTAGCGGGAGAATCCCAAGAGACCCAGTACTTC
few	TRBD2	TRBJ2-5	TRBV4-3	CASSQDSGSQETQYF	TGCGCCAGCAGCCAAGACAGCGGGAGTCAAGAGACCCAGTACTTC
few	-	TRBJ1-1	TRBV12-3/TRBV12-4	CASSPPTGGNTEAFF	TGTGCCAGCAGTCCCCCTACGGGGGGGAACACTGAAGCTTTCTTT
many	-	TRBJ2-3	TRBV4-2	CASSQDLASYTDTQYF	TGTGCCAGCAGCCAAGATTTAGCCAGTTACACAGATACGCAGTATTTT
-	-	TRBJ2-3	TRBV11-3	CASSLLEGTQYF	TGTGCCAGCAGCCTTCTAGAGGGTACGCAGTATTTT
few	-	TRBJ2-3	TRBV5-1	CASSFNRQGGGTSTDTQYF	TGCGCCAGCAGCTTTAATCGCCAGGGAGGGGGAACCAGCACAGATACGCAGTATTTT
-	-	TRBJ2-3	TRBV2	CASRGEDTQYF	TGTGCCAGCAGAGGAGAGGATACGCAGTATTTT
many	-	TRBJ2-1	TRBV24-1	CATSDLLRGNEQFF	TGTGCCACCAGTGATTTGCTACGGGGTAATGAGCAGTTCTTC
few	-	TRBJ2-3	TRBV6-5	CASSYQGARGGTDTQYF	TGTGCCAGCAGTTACCAAGGGGCCAGGGGAGGCACAGATACGCAGTATTTT
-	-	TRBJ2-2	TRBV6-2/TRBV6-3	CASSFDRNTGELFF	TGTGCCAGCAGTTTCGACCGCAACACCGGGGAGCTGTTTTTT
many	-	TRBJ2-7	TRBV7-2	CASSKINGPYEQYF	TGTGCCAGCAGCAAAATCAATGGTCCCTACGAGCAGTACTTC
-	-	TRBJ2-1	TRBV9	CASSRDPEEQFF	TGTGCCAGCAGCCGGGACCCGGAGGAACAGTTCTTC
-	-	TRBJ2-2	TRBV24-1	CATSELGTGELFF	TGTGCCACCAGTGAATTGGGGACCGGGGAGCTGTTTTTT
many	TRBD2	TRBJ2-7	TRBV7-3	CASSLRGSGDSVQYF	TGTGCCAGCAGCTTAAGGGGTAGCGGGGACTCCGTGCAGTACTTC
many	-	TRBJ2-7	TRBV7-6	CASSLGLIYEQYF	TGTGCCAGCAGCCTAGGACTGATCTACGAGCAGTACTTC
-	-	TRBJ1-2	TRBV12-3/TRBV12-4	CASSVEVAGEGYTF	TGTGCCAGCAGTGTAGAGGTTGCGGGGGAAGGCTACACCTTC
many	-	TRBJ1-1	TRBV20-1	CSARGSLDTEAFF	TGCAGTGCTAGAGGGTCACTGGACACTGAAGCTTTCTTT